These 21 T cell receptor beta chains originate from one sample sequenced in a study of tissue T cells after allogeneic stem cell transplantation (dated by TCRdb to between 2021 and 2024). The receptor library was made with the immunoSEQ multiplex PCR assay. TCRdb provides this immuneACCESS table in a form limited to in-frame rearrangements. Some clones are lacking; in checked studies, under half of them reflect an unresolved V gene, and why the rest are absent is not known. The sample yields tens of thousands of clones; 65% to 80% were counted once. The ten largest make up roughly 0.7% of the sample. Sequenced material: sorted cells pooled from one or two spleens. Receptor source: a pool of C57BL/6 mice in good health.

Of note for this clone: Germline and genes: mouse. Partial CDR3 DNA: TGTGCCAGCGGTGTGACAGGGGGAGACGAAAGATTATTT. Translating gives CASGVTGGDERLF. The complete CDR3 protein is CASGVTGGDERLFF. This chain uses TRBV13-2 with TRBJ1-4; TRBD1 matches 9 bases. The read stops 1 residue short of the end of the CDR3; the missing end is completed from the germline J gene. The CDR3 is made up of 14 amino acids. V shed 3 bases, J shed 6 bases, and the junction held 3 bases outside the gene matches. Germline CDR1 is NNHNN and CDR2 is SYGAGS (reference sequence).

Remarks on this clone: Genes and germline come from the mouse. The CDR3 extends 1 residue past the end of the read, so its final part is completed from the germline J gene. This chain uses TRBV19 with TRBJ1-6, with 8 nucleotides matching TRBD1. TRBJ1-6 is annotated as an ORF whose role is uncertain. J was trimmed by 2 bases and V by 9 bases; bases with no gene match: 4. Germline values: CDR1 FNHDT, CDR2 SITEND (reference sequence). The CDR3 has 14 residues. CDR3 loop: CATQGATYNSPLYF. CDR3 bases read: TGTGCCACCCAGGGGGCGACCTATAATTCGCCCCTCTAC.

About this clone itself: The genes are named according to mouse. Incomplete CDR3 DNA: TGTGCCAGCGGTGATGCAGGGTCCACCTTGTAC. It yields the protein CASGDAGSTLY. The entire CDR3 protein is CASGDAGSTLYF. The rearrangement joins TRBV13-2 to TRBJ2-4; possibly TRBD1 for D (5 bases). The sequenced fragment ends 1 residue before the CDR3 boundary, so the rest is inferred from the germline J gene. Per germline, CDR1 NNHNN and CDR2 SYGAGS (reference sequence). This CDR3 contains 12 residues. Between the trimmed V and J ends, which lost 0 bases and 8 bases, there was a span of 7 bases.

Concerning this clone: Gene and germline names: mouse. The observed sequence ends 1 residue before the CDR3 terminus, with the missing tail filled in from the germline J gene. V usage is TRBV4 and J usage is TRBJ2-5; 9 nucleotides match TRBD2. The CDR3 covers 14 residues. The ends lost 5 bases at V and 3 bases at J; junction bases unmatched: 3. The V gene's germline CDR1 is LGHDT and CDR2 YNNKQL (reference sequence). The CDR3 sequence: CASSADWGQDTQYF. The sequenced part of the CDR3 DNA is TGTGCCAGCAGCGCAGACTGGGGGCAAGACACCCAGTAC.

This clone was recorded once. Gene names denote mouse genes. The CDR3 end falls 1 residue outside the read, so it is completed with the germline J gene. This chain connects TRBV13-2 to TRBJ2-5; 9 positions match TRBD2. With V trimmed by 3 bases and J by 2 bases, 1 base remained unmatched. CDR1 is NNHNN and CDR2 is SYGAGS in the germline V gene (reference sequence). This CDR3 contains 14 residues. Incomplete CDR3 DNA: TGTGCCAGCGGTGGGACTGGGGTCCAAGACACCCAGTAC. Amino acid sequence: CASGGTGVQDTQY. The full CDR3 protein reads CASGGTGVQDTQYF.

This clone turned up a few times. Genes and germline come from the mouse. The read ends 1 residue shy of where the CDR3 ends; the end is completed using the germline J gene. Different DNA sequences within this sample yield the same CDR3. The chain employs TRBV5 and TRBJ2-7; 8 bases are a match to TRBD1. Germline-derived CDR1 and CDR2 are LGHNA and YNLKQL (reference sequence). The CDR3 runs 14 residues. V was pared by 0 bases and J by 3 bases, with 1 base of the junction left unmatched. CDR3 DNA (partial): TGTGCCAGCAGCCAAGAAACAGGGGGCTATGAACAGTAC. This translates into CASSQETGGYEQY. In full, the CDR3 reads CASSQETGGYEQYF.

As to this clone: Gene and germline names: mouse. The read ends 1 residue early relative to the CDR3; the germline J gene fills the gap. The chain employs TRBV2 and TRBJ2-2, with 9 bases that match TRBD2. The CDR3 is made up of 15 amino acids. V lost 8 bases, J lost 3 bases, and 7 bases stayed unmatched. Germline CDR1 reads LGHNA; CDR2 reads YSYQKL. Partial CDR3 DNA: TGTGCCAGCTCACCCTGGGGGGGGGACACCGGGCAGCTCTAC. Translating it yields CASSPWGGDTGQLY. The CDR3 in its entirety is CASSPWGGDTGQLYF.

On this clone itself: Gene names and germline refer to mouse. The read ends 1 residue early relative to the CDR3; the germline J gene fills the gap. The V gene is TRBV13-2, the J gene TRBJ2-7; D is unresolved. Trimming cost V 2 bases and J 2 bases, with 8 bases left between them. CDR1 is NNHNN and CDR2 is SYGAGS in the germline V gene (reference sequence). This CDR3 spans 13 amino acids. The sequenced part of the CDR3 DNA is TGTGCCAGCGGTGACCCAGACACCTATGAACAGTAC. This gives the protein CASGDPDTYEQY. The whole CDR3 sequence is CASGDPDTYEQYF.

This clone was found once. Gene names denote mouse genes. The CDR3 extends 1 residue past the end of the read, so its final part is completed from the germline J gene. The V gene is TRBV14, the J gene TRBJ2-4, with no clear D. Per the germline V gene, CDR1 is SGHDT and CDR2 is FRDEAV. V was pared by 3 bases and J by 5 bases, with 4 bases between. The CDR3 runs 11 residues. CDR3 loop: CASSWRNTLYF. CDR3 DNA (partial): TGTGCCAGCAGTTGGAGAAACACCTTGTAC.

A note on this clone: Germline and genes here are mouse. The read ends 1 residue before the CDR3 terminus; that terminus is restored from the germline J gene. This rearrangement joins TRBV3 to TRBJ2-7, with 11 bases fitting TRBD2. The CDR3 spans 14 residues. The germline V gene encodes CDR1 SNHLY and CDR2 FYNGKV (reference sequence). Trimming removed 6 bases from V and 2 bases from J; junction bases left unmatched: 3. The part of the CDR3 DNA that was read is TGTGCCAGCAGATTGACTGGGGGGGCCTATGAACAGTAC. Protein sequence: CASRLTGGAYEQY. The full CDR3 sequence reads CASRLTGGAYEQYF.

Remarks on this clone: These gene names are mouse names. The CDR3 extends 1 residue past the end of the read, so its final part is completed from the germline J gene. V usage is TRBV5 and J usage is TRBJ2-5, with TRBD2 as a possible D gene (6 bases). The germline gives CDR1 LGHNA, CDR2 YNLKQL (reference sequence). The CDR3 sequence is 17 residues long. Between the trimmed V and J ends, which lost 0 bases and 0 bases, there was a span of 13 bases. The CDR3 loop reads CASSQDSWTVNQDTQYF. The sequenced CDR3 bases are TGTGCCAGCAGCCAAGATTCCTGGACTGTTAACCAAGACACCCAGTAC.

Concerning this clone itself: The gene names given are mouse names. From the germline J gene comes the end of the CDR3, since the read stops 1 residue before it. The J gene is TRBJ2-7, the V gene TRBV15; TRBD2 agrees at 7 bases. Per germline, CDR1 SGHND and CDR2 FRSKSL. The CDR3 extends over 13 amino acids. Unmatched junction bases numbered 2, after V lost 2 bases and J lost 4 bases. Incomplete CDR3 DNA: TGTGCCAGCAGTTTACCTGGGGGTTATGAACAGTAC. Protein: CASSLPGGYEQY. The CDR3 in full is CASSLPGGYEQYF. Combining the CDR3 with reference TRBV15 and TRBJ2-7 gives the whole variable domain DAGVTQTPRHEVAEKGQTIILKCEPVSGHNDLFWYRQTKIQGLELLSYFRSKSLMEDGGAFKDRFKAEMLNSSFSTLKIQPTEPKDSAVYLCASSLPGGYEQYFGPGTRLTVL.

With respect to this clone: Gene names are the mouse ones. CDR3 DNA (partial): TGTGCCAGCAGTGACGAGACTGGGGGGGCGAGAGCAGAAACGCTGTAT. Amino acids: CASSDETGGARAETLY. Given in full, the CDR3 is CASSDETGGARAETLYF. V usage is TRBV13-3 and J usage is TRBJ2-3, with 12 bases that match TRBD2. The CDR3 extends 1 residue past the end of the read, so its final part is completed from the germline J gene. The V gene end was trimmed by 2 bases and the J gene end by 3 bases; junction bases not matched to a gene: 7. The CDR3 is 17 amino acids. Germline CDR1 and CDR2: NNHDY and SYVADS.

For this clone: Gene names follow the mouse nomenclature. Read data end 1 residue before the CDR3 end; the end is taken from the germline J gene. This rearrangement joins TRBV26 to TRBJ2-5, with 8 bases fitting TRBD1. This CDR3 is built from 14 residues. The J segment lost 6 bases and the V segment lost 0 bases, leaving 2 bases of the junction unmatched. From germline, CDR1 is KGHPV and CDR2 FQNQEV (reference sequence). Partial CDR3 DNA: TGTGCCAGCAGTCTGTCGACAGGGGAGGACACCCAGTAC. This translates into CASSLSTGEDTQY. In full, the CDR3 reads CASSLSTGEDTQYF.

On this clone itself: Gene names follow the mouse nomenclature. The read ends 1 residue early relative to the CDR3; the germline J gene fills the gap. The chain joins TRBV4 to TRBJ2-1; 8 bases match TRBD2. Looked up from germline, CDR1 is LGHDT and CDR2 is YNNKQL (reference sequence). V gave up 5 bases and J gave up 1 base; unmatched junction bases: 1. This CDR3 contains 14 residues. CDR3: CASSRLGNYAEQFF. The sequenced part of the CDR3 DNA is TGTGCCAGCAGCCGACTGGGGAACTATGCTGAGCAGTTC.

This clone was seen a single time. The gene names given are mouse names. The sequence runs out 1 residue before the end of the CDR3; the remainder is reconstructed from the germline J gene. V is TRBV26 and J is TRBJ1-6, with 10 bases that match TRBD1. TRBJ1-6 is an ORF, with its function uncertain. The V segment lost 3 bases and the J segment 7 bases; nucleotides outside the gene matches: 3. The CDR3 spans 15 residues. Per the germline V gene, CDR1 is KGHPV and CDR2 is FQNQEV (reference sequence). CDR3 DNA, as far as it was read: TGTGCCAGCAGTCTCGACAGGGGGCCCAATTCGCCCCTCTAC. Its translation is CASSLDRGPNSPLY. The entire CDR3 reads CASSLDRGPNSPLYF.

A remark on this clone: Mouse germline and gene names are used. The read ends 1 residue shy of where the CDR3 ends; the end is completed using the germline J gene. The V gene is TRBV24, the J gene TRBJ2-7; TRBD2 matches at 9 bases. The V gene end was trimmed by 2 bases and the J gene end by 3 bases; junction bases not matched to a gene: 2. The CDR3 consists of 14 residues. Germline V gene sequence: CDR1 KGHTA, CDR2 FRNEEI. CDR3 in amino acids: CASSLDWGCYEQYF. The CDR3 DNA, read in part, is TGTGCCAGCAGTCTGGACTGGGGGTGCTATGAACAGTAC.

Notes on this clone: All gene names here are mouse names. The read halts 1 residue ahead of the CDR3 end, with the missing end drawn from the germline J gene. The V gene is TRBV31, the J gene TRBJ2-5, with TRBD2 identical over 8 bases. CDR1 is GKSSPN, CDR2 SITVG, per germline. V shed 2 bases, J shed 2 bases, and the junction held 0 bases outside the gene matches. The CDR3 has 13 amino acids. The DNA read from the CDR3 is TGTGCCTGGAGTACTGGGGGCCAAGACACCCAGTAC. Translated: CAWSTGGQDTQY. The entire CDR3 reads CAWSTGGQDTQYF.

In regard to this clone: Gene names refer to mouse genes. The read halts 1 residue ahead of the CDR3 end, with the missing end drawn from the germline J gene. The chain links TRBV13-3 to TRBJ2-5; the match to TRBD1 covers 8 bases. The CDR3 is made up of 13 amino acids. Germline-derived CDR1 and CDR2 are NNHDY and SYVADS. Trimming removed 1 base from V and 7 bases from J; junction bases left unmatched: 2. CDR3 in amino acids: CASSDQGANTQYF. CDR3 DNA, as far as it was read: TGTGCCAGCAGTGATCAGGGGGCGAACACCCAGTAC.

A note on this clone: Mouse gene names and germline throughout. Read sequence stops 1 residue before the CDR3 end, and the germline J gene provides the missing end. Different DNA sequences within this sample yield the same CDR3. The chain recombines TRBV14 with TRBJ1-1; tentatively, D is TRBD1 (5 bases). V was pared by 2 bases and J by 7 bases, with 6 bases between. The CDR3 consists of 11 residues. Germline V gene sequence: CDR1 SGHDT, CDR2 FRDEAV. The part of the CDR3 DNA that was read is TGTGCCAGCAGTTTGAGGGGAGAAGTCTTC. Translation: CASSLRGEVF. The entire CDR3 reads CASSLRGEVFF.

To note about this clone: Genes here carry mouse names. The CDR3 is cut off 1 residue early in the read; its end comes from the germline J gene. The rearrangement uses TRBV29 and TRBJ1-2; D might be TRBD1 (5 bases). Germline V gives CDR1 MSHET, CDR2 SYDVDS. Deletions cut 4 bases from V and 0 bases from J, with 12 bases between. The length of the CDR3 is 15 residues. CDR3 residues: CASSCGGEANSDYTF. The CDR3 DNA, read in part, is TGTGCTAGCAGTTGTGGGGGAGAGGCAAACTCCGACTACACC.